A selection of T cell receptor beta chains follows, all from one sample in a study of cytomegalovirus exposure and HLA in healthy donors. TCRdb keeps only in-frame clones here, not all; method: immunoSEQ multiplex PCR. The table shows about 130,000 clones, with approximately 74% occurring only once. Material for sequencing was PBMCs. These receptors were collected from a man aged 35 to 55 in good health and CMV-seropositive. Both conserved end residues are part of each CDR3. A D gene is named only where the DNA matches it firmly. Rows give clone size only sometimes, using once, few, many, or a class for an expanded clone.

j_call | clone_size | cdr3_length | v_call | d_call | cdr3_nt | cdr3_aa
TRBJ1-5 | - | 16 | TRBV6-1 | TRBD1 | TGTGCCAGCAGTGATACCGGGACAGGGGGCGGTCAGCCCCAGCATTTT | CASSDTGTGGGQPQHF
TRBJ1-2 | - | 15 | TRBV27 | TRBD1 | TGTGCCAGCAGATATACCGGGACAGAGAACTATGGCTACACCTTC | CASRYTGTENYGYTF
TRBJ2-1 | - | 14 | TRBV5-1 | TRBD2 | TGCGCCAGCAGCGCAGCGGGGGCCTACAATGAGCAGTTCTTC | CASSAAGAYNEQFF
TRBJ2-1 | - | 13 | TRBV7-7 | - | TGTGCCAGCAGCTACGACTCCCGGGGTGAGCAGTTCTTC | CASSYDSRGEQFF
TRBJ2-7 | few | 15 | TRBV6-5 | TRBD2 | TGTGCCAGCAGTCGTACTAGCGGGCAACTCTACGAGCAGTACTTC | CASSRTSGQLYEQYF
TRBJ2-7 | - | 15 | TRBV28 | TRBD2 | TGTGCCAGCAGGACTTGGCGGGAGGGCTCGGGCGAGCAGTACTTC | CASRTWREGSGEQYF
TRBJ2-2 | once | 15 | TRBV28 | TRBD2 | TGTGCCAGCAGTCTACGGACTAGCAGCACCGGGGAGCTGTTTTTT | CASSLRTSSTGELFF
TRBJ1-5 | - | 13 | TRBV6-6 | - | TGTGCCAGCAGTTCCCCGGGCAATCAGCCCCAGCATTTT | CASSSPGNQPQHF
TRBJ1-2 | - | 12 | TRBV30 | TRBD1 | TGTGCCTGGAATCAGGGGGCGAGGGGCTACACCTTC | CAWNQGARGYTF
TRBJ1-5 | - | 15 | TRBV10-3 | TRBD1 | TGTGCCATCAGGGAAGGGGGCGCTGGGAATCAGCCCCAGCATTTT | CAIREGGAGNQPQHF
TRBJ2-7 | - | 16 | TRBV4-2 | - | TGTGCCAGCAGCCAAGGGGTTCCCGGGACTGATTACGAGCAGTACTTC | CASSQGVPGTDYEQYF
TRBJ2-5 | few | 16 | TRBV7-6 | - | TGTGCCAGCAGCTTAGCCCAAACCCTTGCGGGGGAGACCCAGTACTTC | CASSLAQTLAGETQYF
TRBJ2-7 | - | 14 | TRBV4-1 | - | TGCGCCAGCAGCCAAGATTGGGGGACATACGAGCAGTACTTC | CASSQDWGTYEQYF
TRBJ2-2 | - | 17 | TRBV14 | - | TGTGCCAGCAGCCGATTTGACGTTGGTGCGGGCCGCGGGGAGCTGTTTTTT | CASSRFDVGAGRGELFF
TRBJ2-7 | - | 14 | TRBV7-8 | TRBD1 | TGTGCCAGCAGCTTGAGGACAGGAGCCTACGAGCAGTACTTC | CASSLRTGAYEQYF
TRBJ2-1 | - | 15 | TRBV7-2 | TRBD2 | TGTGCCAGCAGCTTCACGGGAGGGATTTACAATGAGCAGTTCTTC | CASSFTGGIYNEQFF
TRBJ2-1 | - | 15 | TRBV5-6 | TRBD2 | TGTGCCAGCAGCTTGGGACTAGCGGCCTACAATGAGCAGTTCTTC | CASSLGLAAYNEQFF
TRBJ1-5 | - | 14 | TRBV5-1 | - | TGCGCCAGCAGCAAAGGGGGAGACAATCAGCCCCAGCATTTT | CASSKGGDNQPQHF
TRBJ2-3 | - | 12 | TRBV7-9 | - | TGTGCCAGCAGCCCCCTCCGGGATACGCAGTATTTT | CASSPLRDTQYF
TRBJ1-4 | few | 15 | TRBV9 | TRBD1 | TGTGCCAGCAGCGTAACAGGGGGCGCGGGTGAAAAACTGTTTTTT | CASSVTGGAGEKLFF
TRBJ2-3 | - | 14 | TRBV11-3 | TRBD2 | TGTGCCAGCAGCCCCCGGCGGGAGAGTGATACGCAGTATTTT | CASSPRRESDTQYF
TRBJ2-7 | - | 16 | TRBV23-1 | TRBD1 | TGCGCCAGCAGTCAATCGACACAGGGGAGTACCTACGAGCAGTACTTC | CASSQSTQGSTYEQYF
TRBJ1-1 | - | 11 | TRBV28 | - | TGTGCCAGCAGTTCCCGAGGGAAAGCTTTCTTT | CASSSRGKAFF
TRBJ2-7 | - | 15 | TRBV5-4 | - | TGTGCCAGCAGCTTGGCCGGGGGTCGGACCTACGAGCAGTACTTC | CASSLAGGRTYEQYF
TRBJ1-3 | - | 15 | TRBV19 | - | TGTGCCACTAGCCCCGACGGAGTTTCTGGAAACACCATATATTTT | CATSPDGVSGNTIYF
TRBJ2-1 | once | 17 | TRBV5-6 | TRBD1 | TGTGCCAGCAGCTTGGGTATTCAGGGGGCCCGGGACAATGAGCAGTTCTTC | CASSLGIQGARDNEQFF
TRBJ2-7 | few | 11 | TRBV29-1 | - | TGCAGCGTAGCACAGGGTGGTGAGCAGTACTTC | CSVAQGGEQYF
TRBJ1-6 | - | 14 | TRBV6-1 | TRBD1 | TGTGCCAGCAGTCGGACAGGGGACGATTCACCCCTCCACTTT | CASSRTGDDSPLHF
TRBJ1-5 | - | 15 | TRBV5-1 | TRBD1 | TGCGCCAGCAGCTTGGGGACAGGGGGACATCAGCCCCAGCATTTT | CASSLGTGGHQPQHF
TRBJ2-7 | - | 12 | TRBV5-5 | - | TGTGCCAGCAGCTTTAGCCTCTACGAGCAGTACTTC | CASSFSLYEQYF
TRBJ2-1 | - | 15 | TRBV21-1 | - | TGTGCCAGCATCCCGGACAGGGGATCCTACAATGAGCAGTTCTTC | CASIPDRGSYNEQFF
TRBJ1-2 | few | 15 | TRBV5-4 | TRBD1 | TGTGCCAGCAGCTTGTTGGGCAGGGGGAACTATGGCTACACCTTC | CASSLLGRGNYGYTF
TRBJ2-3 | - | 16 | TRBV7-2 | - | TGTGCCAGCAGCTTAGGTGACAGACAAAGCACAGATACGCAGTATTTT | CASSLGDRQSTDTQYF
TRBJ1-2 | once | 15 | TRBV2 | - | TGTGCCAGCAGCTCATCCCCGAACGCGGCGTATGGCTACACCTTC | CASSSSPNAAYGYTF
TRBJ1-2 | - | 12 | TRBV19 | TRBD1 | TGTGCCTGCCGGCAGGGGGCCCAAGGCTACACCTTC | CACRQGAQGYTF
TRBJ2-7 | few | 14 | TRBV5-1 | - | TGCGCCAGCAGCTTTACAGGGACCAGCTACGAGCAGTACTTC | CASSFTGTSYEQYF
TRBJ2-3 | few | 13 | TRBV6-1 | - | TGTGCCAGCAGTGAAGTAAGGGGAGGTACGCAGTATTTT | CASSEVRGGTQYF
TRBJ2-1 | - | 17 | TRBV7-8 | TRBD2 | TGTGCCAGCAGCCCGCTGGGGACAGCGGGGGGGGACAATGAGCAGTTCTTC | CASSPLGTAGGDNEQFF
TRBJ2-1 | - | 14 | TRBV13 | - | TGTGCCAGCAGCTTAGCGACTAACAACAATGAGCAGTTCTTC | CASSLATNNNEQFF
TRBJ1-1 | - | 14 | TRBV14 | - | TGTGCCAGCAGCCAAGATACAGGGTACACTGAAGCTTTCTTT | CASSQDTGYTEAFF
TRBJ2-1 | - | 15 | TRBV27 | - | TGTGCCAGCAGGCCAGGACGGGGAACCTACAATGAGCAGTTCTTC | CASRPGRGTYNEQFF
TRBJ2-3 | once | 17 | TRBV7-2 | TRBD1 | TGTGCCAGCAGCCTCCGATTGGGACAGGGCCGCACAGATACGCAGTATTTT | CASSLRLGQGRTDTQYF
TRBJ1-5 | - | 15 | TRBV12-5 | TRBD1 | TGTGCTAGTGGTTTGGAGACAGGGCCGAATCAGCCCCAGCATTTT | CASGLETGPNQPQHF